The clone carrying this T cell receptor beta chain appeared a few times. The antigen remains unidentified. Researchers took lesional scalp punch biopsies and peripheral blood from people who were alopecia areata patients. The sequencing template was cDNA reverse transcribed from extracted RNA. Assay: immunoSEQ multiplex PCR; the TCRdb copy retains only in-frame clones and omits some. Here the sample spans 50,000 to 70,000 clones, 44% being singletons. The data stem from a study of CD8+ T cells in alopecia areata. General observations from the study: With patients, TCR sharing proved less clear than in mice, a difference possibly related to HLA. Scalp sample data also include resident alphabeta T cells from normal skin.

The sequence came from a human donor with alopecia areata. Specimen: NKG2D-low CD8+ T cells sorted from blood.

DNA for the CDR3: TGTGCCAGTAGTATCCTCGGGATGGCCAACGTCCTGACTTTC. This sequence encodes CASSILGMANVLTF. This sequence joins TRBV19 and TRBJ2-6; TRBD2 might be the D (5 bases). V lost 3 bases and J 6 bases, leaving 9 bases between the germline ends. Germline values: CDR1 LNHDA, CDR2 SQIVND (reference sequence). The CDR3 sequence is 14 residues long.